This T cell receptor beta chain stems from a study of T cells in Graves' hyperthyroidism and ophthalmopathy. The CDR3 is made up of 15 amino acids. With 3 bases removed from V and 2 bases from J, the gap between germline ends came to 14 bases. Germline V gives CDR1 MNHEY, CDR2 SMNVEV (reference sequence). Amplification targeted TCR beta CDR3 regions from RNA transcripts. When the TCR CDR3 underwent first-round RT-PCR, the HTBI primer set was used. TCRdb reanalysed the multiplex PCR reads using MiXCR and keeps one entry per CDR3 protein. The table records about 640,000 distinct CDR3 sequences, approximately 15% of them present only once. Details on this clonotype: The antigen remains undetermined. Being one base from a much bigger clone, this may be a read error.

Findings and limits, study-wide: Blood shared most expanded thyroid clonotypes above 0.001.

Disease lasting under 3 months, a NOSPECS grade of at least 4, and a Clinical Activity Score of at least 3 were features of the ophthalmopathy patients. The chain is built from TRBV27 and TRBJ2-7; perhaps TRBD2 as D (7 bases). The sequence was obtained from a woman in her fifties or sixties with Graves' ophthalmopathy. Sequenced: blood. CDR3 nucleotide sequence: TGTGCCAGCAGTTTGACTAGCAGGGGAACCTACGAGCAGTACTTC. Protein sequence: CASSLTSRGTYEQYF.